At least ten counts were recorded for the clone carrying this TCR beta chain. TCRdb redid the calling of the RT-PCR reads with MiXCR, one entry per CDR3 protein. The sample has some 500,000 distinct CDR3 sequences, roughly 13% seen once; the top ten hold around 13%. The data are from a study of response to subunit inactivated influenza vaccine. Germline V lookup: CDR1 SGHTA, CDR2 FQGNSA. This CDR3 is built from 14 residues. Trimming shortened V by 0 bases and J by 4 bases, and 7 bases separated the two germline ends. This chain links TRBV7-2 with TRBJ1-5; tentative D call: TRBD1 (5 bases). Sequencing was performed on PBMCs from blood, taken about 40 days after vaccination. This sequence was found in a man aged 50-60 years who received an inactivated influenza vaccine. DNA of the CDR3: TGTGCCAGCAGCTTAGCCAGGGAAAATCAGCCCCAGCATTTT. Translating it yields CASSLARENQPQHF.